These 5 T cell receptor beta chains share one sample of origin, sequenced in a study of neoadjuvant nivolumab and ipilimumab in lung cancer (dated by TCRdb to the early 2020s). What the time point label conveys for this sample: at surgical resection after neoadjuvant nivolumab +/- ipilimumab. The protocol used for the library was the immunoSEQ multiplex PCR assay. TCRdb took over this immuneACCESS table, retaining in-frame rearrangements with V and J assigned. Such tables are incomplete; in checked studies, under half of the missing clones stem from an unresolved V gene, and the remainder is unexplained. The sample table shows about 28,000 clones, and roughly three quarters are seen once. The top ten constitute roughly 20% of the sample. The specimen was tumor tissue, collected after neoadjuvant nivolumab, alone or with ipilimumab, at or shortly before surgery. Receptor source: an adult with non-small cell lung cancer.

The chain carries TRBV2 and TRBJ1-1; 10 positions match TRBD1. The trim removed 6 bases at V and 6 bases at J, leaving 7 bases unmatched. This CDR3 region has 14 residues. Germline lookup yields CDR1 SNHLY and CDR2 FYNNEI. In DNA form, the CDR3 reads TGTGCCAGCAGATGGACAGGGGGAGGCTCTGAAGCTTTCTTT. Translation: CASRWTGGGSEAFF.

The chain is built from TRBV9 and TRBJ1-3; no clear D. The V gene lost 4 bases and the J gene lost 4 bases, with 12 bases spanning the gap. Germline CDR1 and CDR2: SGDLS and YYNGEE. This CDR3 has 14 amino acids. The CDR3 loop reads CASSSGGSGNTIYF. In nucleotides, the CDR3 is TGTGCCAGCAGCTCCGGAGGGTCCGGAAACACCATATATTTT.

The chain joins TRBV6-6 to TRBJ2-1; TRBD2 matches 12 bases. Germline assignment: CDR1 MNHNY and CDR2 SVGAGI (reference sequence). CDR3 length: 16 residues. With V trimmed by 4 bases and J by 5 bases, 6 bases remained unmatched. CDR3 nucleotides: TGTGCCAGCAGTTCCCTAGCGGGGGGGCCGGACAATGAGCAGTTCTTC. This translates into CASSSLAGGPDNEQFF.

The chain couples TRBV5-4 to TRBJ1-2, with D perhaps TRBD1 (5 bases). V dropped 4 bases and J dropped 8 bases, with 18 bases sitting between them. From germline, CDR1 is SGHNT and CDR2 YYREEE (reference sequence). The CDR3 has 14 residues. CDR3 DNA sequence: TGTGCCAGCAGCCGCGGCGGTATCAGACAGGGCTACACCTTC. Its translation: CASSRGGIRQGYTF.

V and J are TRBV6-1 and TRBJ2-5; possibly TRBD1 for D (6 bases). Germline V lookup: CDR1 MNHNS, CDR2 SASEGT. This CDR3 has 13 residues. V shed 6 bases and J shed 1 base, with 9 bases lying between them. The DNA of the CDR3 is TGTGCCAGCAGAACAGGGCCCCAAGAGACCCAGTACTTC. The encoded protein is CASRTGPQETQYF.